This T cell receptor (beta chain) is from a study of blood T cell repertoires in COVID-19. Looking at the study overall: Nucleic acid was either cDNA or gDNA, and it came from T cells, B-cell-depleted T cells, or PBMCs.

Authors' methods: Amplification with reference gene primers provided the estimates of nucleated cell counts. Sequencing was performed with immunoSEQ multiplex PCR; in TCRdb, only in-frame clones are kept and a portion is missing. V, J and clone size are taken as reported in that table, and D and trimming were inferred from the DNA itself. The sample holds approximately 170,000 clones, approximately 83% seen once. Trimming removed 5 bases at V and 3 bases at J, with 8 bases between. The CDR3 is 14 amino acids. Germline values: CDR1 SGHNT, CDR2 YENEEA. The sequencing input was peripheral blood. The gene calls are TRBV11-3 and TRBJ2-6; weak D call: TRBD1 (5 bases). The TCR was taken from a man in his 70s with active or convalescent COVID-19. The CDR3 reads CASSPTGGANVLTF. For the CDR3, the DNA is TGTGCCAGCAGCCCCACAGGTGGGGCCAACGTCCTGACTTTC.